The 26 T cell receptor beta chains below come from one sample, sequenced in a study of cytomegalovirus exposure and HLA in healthy donors. The study ran its PCR with 60 Vbeta and 13 Jbeta primers. Clones were sequenced by immunoSEQ multiplex PCR, and TCRdb holds only the in-frame ones, with some missing. The table shows about 92,000 clones, with around four fifths occurring only once. What was sequenced was PBMCs. The receptors come from a middle-aged man in good health and CMV-seropositive.

The chain carries TRBV14 and TRBJ2-3, with D possibly being TRBD1 (6 bases). Trimming stripped 4 bases from V and 2 bases from J, with 10 bases between. Germline-derived CDR1 and CDR2 are SGHDN and FVKESK. The CDR3 is 14 residues long. As DNA, the CDR3 is TGTGCCAGCAGCCTTGGACAGTCCACAGATACGCAGTATTTT. Protein: CASSLGQSTDTQYF.

The CDR3 nucleotides are TGTGCCAGCAGCTCCCGGGGCGGGGTGGAGACCCAGTACTTC. This codes for CASSSRGGVETQYF. J is TRBJ2-5 and V is TRBV7-2; TRBD2 might be the D (6 bases). Germline V gives CDR1 SGHTA, CDR2 FQGNSA. The CDR3 is made up of 14 amino acids. The V end was cut by 4 bases, the J end by 5 bases, with 14 bases between.

This clone was observed a single time. This chain connects TRBV5-5 to TRBJ2-1; 7 positions agree with TRBD1. Germline loops: CDR1 SGHKS, CDR2 YYEKEE (reference sequence). The CDR3 is made up of 15 amino acids. V shed 2 bases, J shed 3 bases, and the junction held 5 bases outside the gene matches. CDR3 sequence (DNA): TGTGCCAGCAGCTTTCAGACAGGGCTCTACAATGAGCAGTTCTTC. Translated: CASSFQTGLYNEQFF.

The rearrangement links TRBV5-1 to TRBJ2-2; D perhaps matches TRBD2 (5 bases). Germline assignment: CDR1 SGHRS and CDR2 YFSETQ. This CDR3 is built from 16 residues. The V gene lost 0 bases and the J gene lost 4 bases, with 13 bases spanning the gap. The CDR3 sequence: CASSLDPLGGTGELFF. The CDR3 nucleotides are TGCGCCAGCAGCTTGGACCCCCTTGGAGGCACCGGGGAGCTGTTTTTT.

The chain links TRBV6-5 to TRBJ2-1; 7 bases fit TRBD1. There are 15 residues in the CDR3. Germline V gene data show CDR1 as MNHEY and CDR2 as SVGAGI. J gave up 0 bases and V 5 bases, and 4 bases lay outside the gene matches. This chain's CDR3 is CASSLTGSSYNEQFF. In DNA, the CDR3 is TGTGCCAGCAGTCTGACAGGGAGCTCCTACAATGAGCAGTTCTTC.

V gene TRBV4-2 combines with J gene TRBJ1-1; TRBD1 matches 9 bases. Germline V gene lookup returns CDR1 LGHNA and CDR2 YNFKEQ. Unmatched junction bases numbered 6, after V lost 1 base and J lost 3 bases. This CDR3 spans 16 amino acids. The CDR3 reads CASSQVYRGRDTEAFF. DNA of the CDR3: TGTGCCAGCAGCCAAGTATACAGGGGGCGAGACACTGAAGCTTTCTTT.

V usage is TRBV2 and J usage is TRBJ2-2; 10 bases agree with TRBD2. This CDR3 is built from 15 residues. After removal of 7 bases from V and 1 base from J, the junction contained 3 bases not matched to a gene. In germline, CDR1 is SNHLY, CDR2 FYNNEI. CDR3: CASTSGGLNTGELFF. The CDR3 coding sequence is TGTGCCAGCACTAGCGGGGGCCTGAACACCGGGGAGCTGTTTTTT.

J is TRBJ2-2 and V is TRBV10-3; D is unresolved. Germline CDR1 ENHRY, CDR2 SYGVKD. Trimming removed 5 bases at V and 2 bases at J, with 6 bases between. The CDR3 has 13 amino acids. This chain's CDR3 is CAISPFNTGELFF. The CDR3 region has the DNA TGTGCCATCAGTCCTTTTAACACCGGGGAGCTGTTTTTT.

This chain links TRBV7-8 with TRBJ1-3; D is unresolved. Germline CDR1 SGHVS, CDR2 FQNEAQ. The V end was cut by 3 bases, the J end by 0 bases, with 9 bases between. This CDR3 spans 15 amino acids. CDR3 in amino acids: CASSFWGDSGNTIYF. DNA of the CDR3: TGTGCCAGCAGCTTTTGGGGAGACTCTGGAAACACCATATATTTT.

With regard to this clone: Other DNA variants within this sample encode the same CDR3. The chain has TRBV28 and TRBJ1-6, with 9 bases fitting TRBD1. With V trimmed by 5 bases and J by 3 bases, 5 bases remained unmatched. Per the germline V gene, CDR1 is MDHEN and CDR2 is SYDVKM. The CDR3 extends over 16 amino acids. CDR3 sequence reads: CASSPRTGDYNSPLHF. DNA for the CDR3: TGTGCCAGCAGTCCTCGGACAGGGGACTATAATTCACCCCTCCACTTT.

The chain recombines TRBV7-2 with TRBJ2-2; 9 nucleotides match TRBD1. The CDR3 has 18 residues. Germline V gene lookup returns CDR1 SGHTA and CDR2 FQGNSA. The V segment lost 5 bases and the J segment 2 bases; nucleotides outside the gene matches: 12. The CDR3 nucleotides are TGTGCCAGCAGCGTTAGGGGGGATACAGGGGGCAACACCGGGGAGCTGTTTTTT. Translating gives CASSVRGDTGGNTGELFF.

The chain couples TRBV7-8 to TRBJ1-1; D unclear. The CDR3 covers 13 residues. From germline, CDR1 is SGHVS and CDR2 FQNEAQ. The V and J ends lost 2 bases and 3 bases respectively, with 7 bases between them. Here the CDR3 reads CASSLLRDTEAFF. CDR3 DNA: TGTGCCAGCAGCTTATTGAGGGACACTGAAGCTTTCTTT.

This clone was counted between two and nine times. V is TRBV4-3 and J is TRBJ1-1, with D perhaps matching TRBD1 (5 bases). Per germline, CDR1 LGHNA and CDR2 YSLEER. Trimming took 0 bases from V and 2 from J, leaving 13 bases between them. The CDR3 contains 16 residues. The CDR3 loop reads CASSQDRVGLNTEAFF. The CDR3 coding sequence is TGCGCCAGCAGCCAAGACAGGGTAGGGCTTAACACTGAAGCTTTCTTT.

The CDR3, as DNA: TGTGCCAGCAGACCCCAGGGCGCGAACACCGGGGAGCTGTTTTTT. Amino acids: CASRPQGANTGELFF. The chain has TRBV2 and TRBJ2-2; the D gene is possibly TRBD1 (5 bases). The CDR3 length is 15 residues. Germline CDR1 SNHLY, CDR2 FYNNEI. The V gene lost 6 bases and the J gene lost 0 bases, with 11 bases spanning the gap. The variable domain in full, completed from reference TRBV2 and TRBJ2-2, reads EPEVTQTPSHQVTQMGQEVILRCVPISNHLYFYWYRQILGQKVEFLVSFYNNEISEKSEIFDDQFSVERPDGSNFTLKIRSTKLEDSAMYFCASRPQGANTGELFFGEGSRLTVL.

This chain connects TRBV5-1 to TRBJ1-1, with D unclear. This CDR3 has 14 amino acids. Germline CDR1 and CDR2: SGHRS and YFSETQ. V lost 5 bases and J 1 base, leaving 12 bases between the germline ends. The CDR3 loop is CASRTSTANTEAFF. In DNA form, the CDR3 reads TGCGCCAGCAGAACCTCAACAGCGAACACTGAAGCTTTCTTT.

This clone was seen a handful of times. The chain employs TRBV9 and TRBJ1-1; 7 bases agree with TRBD1. CDR3 length: 14 amino acids. The germline CDR1 and CDR2 sequences are SGDLS and YYNGEE. J gave up 2 bases and V 1 base, and 2 bases lay outside the gene matches. The CDR3 here is CASSVTGENTEAFF. The CDR3, as DNA: TGTGCCAGCAGCGTAACAGGGGAAAACACTGAAGCTTTCTTT.

This clone was counted a single time. This chain joins TRBV4-2 and TRBJ1-6; D is ambiguous. Germline assignment: CDR1 LGHNA and CDR2 YNFKEQ. The CDR3 extends over 18 amino acids. Between the trimmed V and J ends, which lost 0 bases and 0 bases, there was a span of 12 bases. CDR3 coding DNA: TGTGCCAGCAGCCAAGATTTTGGAGGGAGCTCCTATAATTCACCCCTCCACTTT. It translates to CASSQDFGGSSYNSPLHF.

The chain carries TRBV21-1 and TRBJ2-1; TRBD2 is the table's D call, not checked against the DNA. TRBV21-1 is a known pseudogene. The CDR3 consists of 20 residues. The CDR3 DNA reads TGTGCCAGCAGCAAAGAGGTCTTTCTAGCGGGGGGCAGTGGGTACAATGAGCAGTTCTTC. Translated, it gives CASSKEVFLAGGSGYNEQFF.

The chain couples TRBV7-2 to TRBJ1-3; D might be TRBD1 (5 bases). This CDR3 contains 15 residues. The germline CDR1 and CDR2 sequences are SGHTA and FQGNSA. The V end lost 1 base, the J end lost 1 base, and 8 bases lay between the germline ends. This CDR3 reads CASSLVRASGNTIYF. In nucleotides, the CDR3 is TGTGCCAGCAGCTTAGTCAGGGCTTCTGGAAACACCATATATTTT.

This chain joins TRBV15 and TRBJ1-5, with D maybe TRBD1 (6 bases). V lost 0 bases and J 9 bases, leaving 12 bases between the germline ends. The germline CDR1 and CDR2 sequences are LNHNV and YYDKDF (reference sequence). This CDR3 has 14 residues. The CDR3 nucleotides are TGTGCCACCAGCAGAGATACGGGGGGCGGGCCCCAGCATTTT. Protein: CATSRDTGGGPQHF.

V usage is TRBV6-1 and J usage is TRBJ2-5, with TRBD1 matching over 9 bases. The CDR3 has 14 residues. J lost 5 bases, V lost 7 bases, and 8 bases had no gene match. Per germline, CDR1 MNHNS and CDR2 SASEGT. CDR3: CASNLNRGRETQYF. CDR3 in DNA: TGTGCCAGCAACTTGAACAGGGGGCGGGAGACCCAGTACTTC.

The chain links TRBV29-1 to TRBJ1-1; possibly TRBD1 for D (6 bases). Looked up from germline, CDR1 is SQVTM and CDR2 is ANQGSEA. The CDR3 is 13 residues long. Trimming removed 5 bases at V and 0 bases at J, with 10 bases between. CDR3 residues: CSVSGTMNTEAFF. The DNA for the CDR3 is TGCAGCGTTTCGGGGACAATGAACACTGAAGCTTTCTTT.

The V and J genes are TRBV15 and TRBJ1-3; D perhaps matches TRBD1 (5 bases). V gave up 0 bases and J gave up 4 bases, with 10 bases separating them. This CDR3 contains 15 residues. Germline V gene lookup returns CDR1 LNHNV and CDR2 YYDKDF (reference sequence). The CDR3 region has the DNA TGTGCCACCAGCAGAGATGACAGAGGAGGAAACACCATATATTTT. Translated: CATSRDDRGGNTIYF.

The V call is TRBV5-1, the J call TRBJ2-5; TRBD2 agrees at 8 bases. CDR3 length equals 15 residues. V trimming: 2 bases; J trimming: 5 bases; junction bases outside the gene matches: 8. CDR1 and CDR2 from the germline V gene are SGHRS and YFSETQ. In DNA, the CDR3 is TGCGCCAGCAGCTTTGCGGCGGGGGGTTTTGAGACCCAGTACTTC. Encoded protein: CASSFAAGGFETQYF.

The rearrangement uses TRBV7-2 and TRBJ2-3; 8 bases are shared with TRBD2. J was trimmed by 2 bases and V by 1 base; bases with no gene match: 2. CDR1 is SGHTA and CDR2 is FQGNSA in the germline V gene. The CDR3 runs 15 residues. The CDR3 is CASSLGGGLTDTQYF. In nucleotides, the CDR3 is TGTGCCAGCAGCTTAGGCGGGGGGCTCACAGATACGCAGTATTTT.

The V call is TRBV5-1, the J call TRBJ2-1; 14 bases agree with TRBD2. The CDR3 is made up of 18 amino acids. The germline gives CDR1 SGHRS, CDR2 YFSETQ. With 4 bases clipped from V and 0 bases from J, the junction kept 6 bases outside the gene matches. CDR3 bases: TGCGCCAGCAGCACGGGACTAGCGGGGGCCCTCTCCTACAATGAGCAGTTCTTC. Its translation: CASSTGLAGALSYNEQFF.